These T cell receptor beta chains were read from a single sample in a study of cytotoxic CD8 clonotypes in ibrutinib-treated CLL. The protocol was immunoSEQ multiplex PCR, while the TCRdb copy is restricted to in-frame clones and leaves out a portion. Seen here are tens of thousands of clones, about nine tenths observed once, and the top ten hold 3% to 3.5%. This specimen consisted of PBMCs, obtained after 12 months of ibrutinib treatment. These receptors were taken from a human donor with chronic lymphocytic leukemia. Each CDR3 is given with its conserved first and last residue. D genes are given only for firm matches. Clone size is stated in some rows and not others, as once, few, many or a class when expanded.

v_gene	len	j_gene	d_gene	abundance	CDR3aa	CDR3nt
TRBV18	14	TRBJ2-5	.	.	CASSPNDRTETQYF	TGTGCCAGCTCACCAAACGACAGAACGGAGACCCAGTACTTC
TRBV4-1	18	TRBJ1-2	.	.	CASSQVLADRGGAQGYTF	TGCGCCAGCAGCCAAGTACTTGCGGATAGAGGTGGGGCACAAGGCTACACCTTC
TRBV7-7	15	TRBJ2-1	.	.	CASSLNTGPYNEQFF	TGTGCCAGCAGCTTAAATACAGGGCCTTACAATGAGCAGTTCTTC
TRBV7-8	12	TRBJ2-7	TRBD1	.	CATRQGAYEQYF	TGTGCCACCCGACAGGGGGCCTACGAGCAGTACTTC
TRBV6-5	14	TRBJ1-5	.	few	CASSQRGVNQPQHF	TGTGCCAGCAGCCAAAGGGGGGTCAATCAGCCCCAGCATTTT
TRBV19	17	TRBJ1-4	TRBD1	.	CASSPGGTGHSNEKLFF	TGTGCCAGTAGTCCGGGCGGGACAGGGCACAGTAATGAAAAACTGTTTTTT
TRBV11-3	15	TRBJ2-1	TRBD1	.	CASSFRRQGNHEQFF	TGTGCCAGCAGCTTTCGGAGACAGGGTAACCATGAGCAGTTCTTC
TRBV5-4	13	TRBJ1-3	.	.	CASSPRQTFTIYF	TGTGCCAGCAGCCCACGACAGACCTTCACCATATATTTT
TRBV7-3	17	TRBJ2-7	.	.	CASSPTGGAGGPYEQYF	TGTGCCAGCAGCCCGACAGGGGGGGCGGGAGGGCCCTACGAGCAGTACTTC
TRBV4-2	20	TRBJ2-1	TRBD2	.	CASSLRGGRFRLAGEAEQFF	TGTGCCAGCAGCCTCAGAGGGGGTCGTTTCCGACTAGCGGGAGAAGCTGAGCAGTTCTTC
TRBV15	13	TRBJ2-5	.	once	CATSGAGRETQYF	TGTGCCACCTCAGGGGCAGGAAGAGAGACCCAGTACTTC
TRBV30	13	TRBJ1-1	.	.	CAWSNRVNTEAFF	TGTGCCTGGAGCAATAGAGTGAACACTGAAGCTTTCTTT
TRBV11-3	16	TRBJ2-3	TRBD2	.	CASSSSTSGNTDTQYF	TGTGCCAGCAGCTCATCGACTAGCGGGAACACAGATACGCAGTATTTT
TRBV29-1	13	TRBJ2-4	.	.	CSVEGGYKNIQYF	TGCAGCGTTGAAGGAGGGTACAAAAACATTCAGTACTTC
TRBV7-9	14	TRBJ2-3	.	.	CASSLGGNKDTQYF	TGTGCCAGCAGCTTAGGGGGCAATAAGGATACGCAGTATTTT
TRBV7-9	15	TRBJ2-5	.	.	CASSLRTVVGETQYF	TGTGCCAGCAGCTTAAGGACAGTGGTGGGAGAGACCCAGTACTTC
TRBV30	13	TRBJ1-1	TRBD1	.	CAWVTGGVTEAFF	TGTGCCTGGGTGACAGGGGGTGTCACTGAAGCTTTCTTT
TRBV27	16	TRBJ2-5	TRBD2	.	CASRGLAGDVQETQYF	TGTGCCAGCAGGGGACTAGCGGGAGACGTCCAAGAGACCCAGTACTTC
TRBV7-9	15	TRBJ2-7	.	.	CASTHRGGASYEQYF	TGTGCCAGCACCCACCGTGGGGGGGCCTCCTACGAGCAGTACTTC
TRBV9	16	TRBJ2-7	.	.	CASSAGSALSLREQYF	TGTGCCAGCAGCGCCGGAAGTGCCCTTTCTCTTCGGGAGCAGTACTTC
TRBV27	15	TRBJ1-5	.	few	CASSFFGQHNQPQHF	TGTGCCAGCAGTTTTTTCGGACAGCACAATCAGCCCCAGCATTTT
TRBV25-1	13	TRBJ2-7	.	.	CASRRQVTYEQYF	TGTGCCAGCAGGAGACAGGTTACCTACGAGCAGTACTTC
TRBV27	14	TRBJ2-3	.	.	CASSLRRSTDTQYF	TGTGCCAGCAGTTTACGGCGGAGCACAGATACGCAGTATTTT
TRBV2	9	TRBJ1-1	.	.	CASRREAFF	TGTGCCAGCAGGCGGGAAGCTTTCTTT
TRBV21-1	17	TRBJ2-7	.	.	CASSQREAGGPSYEQYF	TGTGCCAGCAGCCAAAGGGAAGCGGGGGGCCCTTCCTACGAGCAGTACTTC
TRBV5-8	13	TRBJ2-7	.	.	CASSLDRTYEQYF	TGTGCCAGCAGCTTGGACAGGACCTACGAGCAGTACTTC
TRBV18	16	TRBJ2-3	TRBD2	.	CASSPQGLAGGDTQYF	TGTGCCAGCTCACCCCAGGGACTAGCGGGAGGAGATACGCAGTATTTT
TRBV5-1	16	TRBJ2-2	.	.	CASSQSGSYNTGELFF	TGCGCCAGCAGCCAATCCGGCTCGTATAACACCGGGGAGCTGTTTTTT
TRBV5-1	13	TRBJ2-3	.	.	CASSGQGTDTQYF	TGCGCCAGCAGCGGTCAGGGGACAGATACGCAGTATTTT
TRBV9	15	TRBJ1-2	TRBD1	.	CASSGSLDRVYGYTF	TGTGCCAGCAGCGGGTCGTTGGACAGGGTCTATGGCTACACCTTC
TRBV7-8	17	TRBJ2-7	TRBD2	.	CASSSPSGSGREYEQYF	TGTGCCAGCAGCTCGCCATCGGGTAGCGGGAGGGAGTACGAGCAGTACTTC
TRBV10-3	14	TRBJ2-3	TRBD2	.	CAIRLAGGGDTQYF	TGTGCCATCAGACTAGCGGGAGGGGGAGATACGCAGTATTTT
TRBV5-5	15	TRBJ2-1	.	once	CASSLEDRTYNEQFF	TGTGCCAGCAGCTTGGAGGACAGAACCTACAATGAGCAGTTCTTC
TRBV2	15	TRBJ1-2	.	.	CASSEGQQTNYGYTF	TGTGCCAGCAGTGAGGGGCAACAGACTAACTATGGCTACACCTTC
TRBV6-5	14	TRBJ2-7	TRBD1	.	CASSYSDRGYEQYF	TGTGCCAGCAGTTACTCGGACAGGGGCTACGAGCAGTACTTC
TRBV7-6	11	TRBJ2-2	.	.	CASSSGAELFF	TGTGCCAGCAGCTCGGGAGCGGAGCTGTTTTTT
TRBV7-6	14	TRBJ1-2	TRBD1	.	CASSPPGQGYGYTF	TGTGCCAGCAGCCCGCCGGGACAGGGCTATGGCTACACCTTC
TRBV28	19	TRBJ2-7	.	.	CASSFFQLTSNSKSYEQYF	TGTGCCAGCAGTTTTTTTCAGCTTACCAGTAACTCTAAATCCTACGAGCAGTACTTC
TRBV2	13	TRBJ1-2	.	.	CASVAGSNYGYTF	TGTGCCAGCGTTGCGGGATCTAACTATGGCTACACCTTC
TRBV6-4	15	TRBJ2-2	TRBD2	.	CASSELAGVITELFF	TGTGCCAGCAGTGAACTAGCGGGAGTAATTACGGAGCTGTTTTTT
TRBV9	16	TRBJ2-2	.	.	CASSSTMGRSTGELFF	TGTGCCAGCAGCTCCACAATGGGGCGTAGCACCGGGGAGCTGTTTTTT
TRBV10-3	11	TRBJ1-1	.	.	CATGRDTEAFF	TGTGCCACCGGGAGGGACACTGAAGCTTTCTTT
TRBV4-2	12	TRBJ1-5	.	few	CASSQDDQPQHF	TGTGCCAGCAGCCAAGACGACCAGCCCCAGCATTTT
TRBV5-4	14	TRBJ1-2	TRBD1	.	CASAYQGVYYGYTF	TGTGCCAGCGCTTACCAGGGGGTCTACTATGGCTACACCTTC
TRBV6-1	15	TRBJ1-5	.	.	CASSEGPGGNQPQHF	TGTGCCAGCAGTGAGGGCCCCGGGGGGAATCAGCCCCAGCATTTT
TRBV11-1	15	TRBJ2-7	.	few	CASSLAPGPIYEQYF	TGTGCCAGCAGCTTAGCCCCGGGACCGATCTACGAGCAGTACTTC
TRBV9	18	TRBJ2-6	TRBD2	few	CASSGRVAGGGGANVLTF	TGTGCCAGCAGCGGACGAGTAGCGGGAGGAGGCGGGGCCAACGTCCTGACTTTC
TRBV6-1	14	TRBJ2-7	.	once	CASRLQGLGPEQYF	TGTGCCAGCAGACTGCAGGGGTTGGGGCCCGAGCAGTACTTC
TRBV5-1	14	TRBJ2-1	TRBD2	.	CASNIGGRDYEQFF	TGCGCCAGCAACATCGGCGGGAGAGATTATGAGCAGTTCTTC
TRBV5-1	19	TRBJ2-1	TRBD2	.	CASSSLIPGLAGSYNEQFF	TGCGCCAGCAGCTCGCTTATACCGGGACTAGCGGGATCCTACAATGAGCAGTTCTTC
TRBV6-5	14	TRBJ2-2	.	.	CASSQTRRTGELFF	TGTGCCAGCAGTCAGACTAGACGTACCGGGGAGCTGTTTTTT
TRBV27	20	TRBJ2-1	TRBD2	.	CASSLWPGLAGEGSYNEQFF	TGTGCCAGCAGTTTATGGCCCGGACTAGCGGGAGAGGGCTCCTACAATGAGCAGTTCTTC
TRBV12-5	19	TRBJ1-5	TRBD1	.	CASGLVGVVRDSQNQPQHF	TGTGCTAGTGGTTTGGTAGGGGTGGTCCGGGACAGCCAGAATCAGCCCCAGCATTTT
TRBV13	13	TRBJ1-2	.	.	CASSSGSNYGYTF	TGTGCCAGCAGCTCCGGGAGTAACTATGGCTACACCTTC
TRBV5-5	13	TRBJ1-4	TRBD1	.	CASQDRVNEKLFF	TGTGCCAGCCAAGACAGGGTGAATGAAAAACTGTTTTTT